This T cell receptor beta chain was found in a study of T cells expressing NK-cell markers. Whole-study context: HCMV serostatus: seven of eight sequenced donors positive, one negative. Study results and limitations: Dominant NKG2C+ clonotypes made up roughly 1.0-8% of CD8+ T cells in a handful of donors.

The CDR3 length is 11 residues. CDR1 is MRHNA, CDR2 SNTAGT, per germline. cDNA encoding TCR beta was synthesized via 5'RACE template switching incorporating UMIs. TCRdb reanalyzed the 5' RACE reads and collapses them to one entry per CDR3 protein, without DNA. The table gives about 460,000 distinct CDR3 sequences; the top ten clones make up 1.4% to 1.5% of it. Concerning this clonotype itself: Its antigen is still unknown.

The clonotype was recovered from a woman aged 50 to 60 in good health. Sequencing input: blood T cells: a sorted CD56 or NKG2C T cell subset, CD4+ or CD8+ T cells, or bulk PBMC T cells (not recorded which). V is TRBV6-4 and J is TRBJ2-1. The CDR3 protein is CASSDSLRRFF.